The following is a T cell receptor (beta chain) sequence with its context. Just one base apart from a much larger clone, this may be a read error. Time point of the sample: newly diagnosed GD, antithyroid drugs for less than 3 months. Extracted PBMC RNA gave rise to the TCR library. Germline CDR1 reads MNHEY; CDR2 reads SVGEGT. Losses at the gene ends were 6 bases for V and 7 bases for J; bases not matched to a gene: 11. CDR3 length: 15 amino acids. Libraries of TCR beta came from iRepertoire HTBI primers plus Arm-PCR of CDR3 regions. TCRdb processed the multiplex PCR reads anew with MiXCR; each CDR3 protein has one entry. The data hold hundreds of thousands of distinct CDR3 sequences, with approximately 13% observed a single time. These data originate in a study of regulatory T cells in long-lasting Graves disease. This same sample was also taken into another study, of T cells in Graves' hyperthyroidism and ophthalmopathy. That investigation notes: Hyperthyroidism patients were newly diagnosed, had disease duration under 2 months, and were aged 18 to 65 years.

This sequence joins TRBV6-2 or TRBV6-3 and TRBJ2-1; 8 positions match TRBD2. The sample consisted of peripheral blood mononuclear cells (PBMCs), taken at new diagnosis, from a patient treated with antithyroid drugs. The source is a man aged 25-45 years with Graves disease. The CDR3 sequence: CASSWGPAGVNEQFF. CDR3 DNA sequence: TGTGCCAGCAGCTGGGGACCAGCGGGAGTTAATGAGCAGTTCTTC.